Listed below are T cell receptor beta chains from one sample, sequenced in a study of radiation and T cells in renal cell carcinoma. Some clones are missing from TCRdb's copy, which holds only in-frame ones; the method was immunoSEQ multiplex PCR. The data hold about 83,000 clones, with around four fifths observed a single time. The source was blood, collected from a patient whose treatment included radiotherapy and nephrectomy. The receptors originated from a woman in her fifties or sixties with renal cell carcinoma. CDR3s leave out the opening cysteine and the closing phenylalanine or tryptophan. Each record gives: J gene, V gene, D gene, CDR3 protein. D genes are given only for firm matches.

>TRBJ2-3|TRBV6-6|.
ASSYGVPDTQY
>TRBJ1-1|TRBV5-1|.
ASSFGQNTEAF
>TRBJ1-1|TRBV7-2|.
ASSLVAGKVGWEAF
>TRBJ1-1|TRBV4-2|TRBD1
ASSQAFSDRAGTEAF
>TRBJ2-4|TRBV30|.
AWSVLSRDIQY
>TRBJ1-1|TRBV6-5|.
ASSRGLNTEAF
>TRBJ1-1|TRBV6-6|.
ASTGQHTEAF
>TRBJ2-3|TRBV5-1|TRBD2
ASSLEGLAGADTQY
>TRBJ2-2|TRBV2|.
ASSEVGDANTGELF
>TRBJ2-2|TRBV2|TRBD2
ASRGQLAGANGELF
>TRBJ2-2|TRBV5-1|TRBD1
ASSPTTGTGGRTGELF
>TRBJ1-2|TRBV28|.
ASSQGGGYYGYT
>TRBJ1-1|TRBV2|.
ASSEVGDRGTEAF
>TRBJ1-2|TRBV9|.
ASSVEFLAGRYGYT
>TRBJ2-2|TRBV9|TRBD2
ASSYLAGGAGELF
>TRBJ2-2|TRBV7-9|.
ASFHRDGVQGRELF
>TRBJ1-1|TRBV19|TRBD1
ASRKGTGGFSTEAF
>TRBJ1-4|TRBV7-6|TRBD1
ASSRTRDRGEKLF
>TRBJ2-3|TRBV2|.
ASRGTADTQY
>TRBJ1-1|TRBV6-4|.
ASSADSANTEAF
>TRBJ1-2|TRBV27|.
ASSATGNGYT
>TRBJ2-2|TRBV5-4|.
ASRKDSQAITGELF
>TRBJ2-7|TRBV23-1|.
ASSQLSYEQY
>TRBJ1-4|TRBV6-1|.
GSTPGFNEKLF
>TRBJ2-4|TRBV27|TRBD2
ASSLRGSGARRVDKNIQY
>TRBJ2-3|TRBV15|.
ATSREIPTVRASQY
>TRBJ2-7|TRBV29-1|.
SVGMRANYEQY
>TRBJ2-5|TRBV5-6|.
ASSFGRAGQETQY
>TRBJ1-2|TRBV19|.
ASSISYPRGYT
>TRBJ2-5|TRBV6-6|.
ASSYGNGETQY
>TRBJ2-2|TRBV30|.
AWSLHSGGRELF
>TRBJ2-2|TRBV7-9|.
ASSFGHPGELF
>TRBJ1-5|TRBV7-6|.
ASSVGQYQPQH
>TRBJ1-1|TRBV7-3|.
ASSLRTDNTEAF
>TRBJ2-7|TRBV6-5|.
AGGGESSYEQY
>TRBJ2-5|TRBV2|.
ASRALPDLSGEQY
>TRBJ1-1|TRBV9|.
ASSVEGRATEAF
>TRBJ1-2|TRBV28|TRBD1
ASTRTQGRNYYGYT
>TRBJ2-3|TRBV4-1|.
ASSQVVGTDTQY
>TRBJ2-5|TRBV6-5|.
ASSLYLGETQY
>TRBJ2-1|TRBV4-2|TRBD2
ASSHGGIAGAYNEQF
>TRBJ2-1|TRBV4-2|TRBD2
ASSQDSGRENEQF